The 28 T cell receptor beta chains in this list originate from one sample, sequenced in a study of Ad26.COV2.S vaccination and SARS-CoV-2 variants. Treatment meaning: approximately 18 received Ad26.COV2.S at low or high dose, single or two shots; roughly 5 received placebo; per-sample allocation not given. Samples came from day 63 after the first vaccine or placebo injection. Data came from immunoSEQ multiplex PCR; TCRdb stores just in-frame clones and leaves some out. The data contain hundreds of thousands of clones, around nine tenths of them singletons. The starting material was peripheral blood, obtained in a trial of Ad26.COV2.S vaccine versus placebo. These receptors were collected from a person aged 18-65 years who received the Ad26.COV2.S COVID-19 vaccine or a placebo.

The rearrangement joins TRBV2 to TRBJ1-6, with 8 positions matching TRBD1. V was pared by 5 bases and J by 10 bases, with 10 bases of the junction left unmatched. Germline-derived CDR1 and CDR2 are SNHLY and FYNNEI. The CDR3 is made up of 15 amino acids. The CDR3 DNA is TGTGCCAGCAGTAACCTGGACAGGGTAGAGTCACCCCTCCACTTT. As protein: CASSNLDRVESPLHF.

The chain uses TRBV7-9 and TRBJ2-7; D possibly corresponds to TRBD2 (6 bases). The V and J ends lost 5 bases and 3 bases respectively, with 17 bases between them. Germline V CDR1 and CDR2: SEHNR, FQNEAQ (reference sequence). The CDR3 totals 15 residues. CDR3: CASSDTGSRNYEQYF. Here the CDR3 DNA reads TGTGCCAGCAGCGACACCGGGAGCAGAAACTACGAGCAGTACTTC.

The genes are TRBV9 and TRBJ1-1; unclear D gene. The CDR3 is made up of 14 amino acids. The germline V gene has CDR1 SGDLS and CDR2 YYNGEE. V lost 6 bases and J 4 bases, leaving 16 bases between the germline ends. CDR3 sequence (DNA): TGTGCCAGCACCCCCAATTGGGTAGGCACTGAAGCTTTCTTT. Its protein is CASTPNWVGTEAFF. The full variable domain, rest sourced from reference TRBV9 and TRBJ1-1, is DSGVTQTPKHLITATGQRVTLRCSPRSGDLSVYWYQQSLDQGLQFLIQYYNGEERAKGNILERFSAQQFPDLHSELNLSSLELGDSALYFCASTPNWVGTEAFFGQGTRLTVV.

A single count supports this clone. The chain combines TRBV11-2 with TRBJ1-5, with D possibly being TRBD1 (6 bases). The length of the CDR3 is 13 residues. V lost 5 bases to trimming and J lost 6 bases, with 11 bases between them. CDR1 and CDR2 (germline): SGHAT, FQNNGV. The CDR3 sequence: CASSPNRAQPQHF. The CDR3 DNA reads TGTGCCAGCAGCCCTAACAGGGCTCAGCCCCAGCATTTT.

V usage is TRBV6-2 or TRBV6-3 and J usage is TRBJ1-2; D gene uncertain. The germline V and J ends were trimmed by 4 bases and 6 bases, with 15 bases remaining between them. The germline gives CDR1 MNHEY, CDR2 SVGEGT. This CDR3 has 14 amino acids. DNA for the CDR3: TGTGCCAGCAGTTTATCCCCGCAGTGGGATGGCTACACCTTC. As protein: CASSLSPQWDGYTF.

CDR3 amino acids: CAWSVKRETQYF. The CDR3 bases are TGTGCCTGGAGTGTTAAGAGAGAGACCCAGTACTTC. This chain connects TRBV30 to TRBJ2-5, with no clear D. This CDR3 has 12 residues. Between the trimmed V and J ends, which lost 0 bases and 4 bases, there was a span of 6 bases. Germline V lookup: CDR1 GTSNPN, CDR2 SVGIG (reference sequence). The variable domain in full, completed from reference TRBV30 and TRBJ2-5, reads SQTIHQWPATLVQPVGSPLSLECTVEGTSNPNLYWYRQAAGRGLQLLFYSVGIGQISSEVPQNLSASRPQDRQFILSSKKLLLSDSGFYLCAWSVKRETQYFGPGTRLLVL.

The V call is TRBV4-3, the J call TRBJ2-3, with 7 bases matching TRBD2. The V and J ends lost 1 base and 4 bases, in that order; junction bases with no gene match: 8. The CDR3 spans 16 residues. Per germline, CDR1 LGHNA and CDR2 YSLEER. The CDR3 sequence is CASSQVGSGFPDTQYF. The CDR3 DNA reads as TGCGCCAGCAGCCAAGTTGGTAGCGGGTTCCCAGATACGCAGTATTTT.

The chain is built from TRBV2 and TRBJ1-2, with D unclear. Deletions cut 2 bases from V and 0 bases from J, with 7 bases between. Germline V gene sequence: CDR1 SNHLY, CDR2 FYNNEI. The CDR3 covers 14 residues. Written as DNA, the CDR3 is TGTGCCAGCAGTGAAACTAAAACTAACTATGGCTACACCTTC. Translation gives CASSETKTNYGYTF.

J is TRBJ1-4 and V is TRBV7-9, with 7 bases matching TRBD1. The V and J ends lost 5 bases and 7 bases, in that order; junction bases with no gene match: 13. Germline CDR1 reads SEHNR; CDR2 reads FQNEAQ (reference sequence). The CDR3 contains 16 residues. Here the CDR3 reads CASSTRSGGALEKLFF. CDR3 nucleotide sequence: TGTGCCAGCAGCACGCGATCAGGGGGGGCCCTTGAAAAACTGTTTTTT.

This chain joins TRBV10-3 and TRBJ2-7; no clear D gene. The germline gives CDR1 ENHRY, CDR2 SYGVKD. V was cut by 2 bases and J by 4 bases, with 15 bases left in between. This CDR3 is built from 15 residues. For the CDR3, the DNA is TGTGCCATCAGTGAGCCAACCCCGATGGGTTACGAGCAGTACTTC. Amino acids: CAISEPTPMGYEQYF.

The CDR3 nucleotides read TGTGCCATCAGGTTCGACGGACAGGGGAGGTTGACACCCCTCCACTTT. Its protein is CAIRFDGQGRLTPLHF. This rearrangement joins TRBV10-3 to TRBJ1-6, with TRBD1 matching 9 bases. Trimming cost V 6 bases and J 11 bases; bases outside gene matches: 14. This CDR3 is built from 16 residues. CDR1 is ENHRY and CDR2 is SYGVKD in the germline V gene.

The V and J genes are TRBV12-3 or TRBV12-4 and TRBJ2-3; 13 bases align to TRBD2. Trimming took 5 bases from V and 10 from J; bases not matched to a gene: 3. This CDR3 region has 13 residues. CDR3 DNA sequence: TGTGCCAGCAGTGTGGGACTAGCGGGGTCGCAGTATTTT. It specifies CASSVGLAGSQYF.

As for this clone: This same CDR3 is encoded by further DNA sequences in the sample. This chain links TRBV3-1 (or the pseudogene TRBV3-2) with TRBJ2-3, with 14 nucleotides matching TRBD2. This CDR3 is built from 16 residues. Germline values: CDR1 LGHDT, CDR2 YNNKEL (reference sequence). V gave up 5 bases and J gave up 0 bases; unmatched junction bases: 1. The CDR3 loop is CASSGTSGGSTDTQYF. The CDR3 DNA reads TGTGCCAGCAGCGGGACTAGCGGGGGTAGCACAGATACGCAGTATTTT.

This clone showed up many times. The rearrangement uses TRBV7-9 and TRBJ2-7; 8 bases are a match to TRBD2. The CDR3 runs 14 residues. The V gene's germline CDR1 is SEHNR and CDR2 FQNEAQ (reference sequence). After removal of 7 bases from V and 3 bases from J, the junction contained 8 bases not matched to a gene. In DNA form, the CDR3 reads TGTGCCAGCACCCTTCGGGAGGGCGGCTACGAGCAGTACTTC. It specifies CASTLREGGYEQYF.

This chain connects TRBV30 to TRBJ2-7; 9 nucleotides match TRBD1. Germline CDR1 is GTSNPN and CDR2 is SVGIG (reference sequence). V shed 3 bases, J shed 6 bases, and the junction held 0 bases outside the gene matches. The CDR3 is 11 amino acids. DNA for the CDR3: TGTGCCTGGAGGACAGGGGGCGAGCAGTACTTC. Translation: CAWRTGGEQYF.

V is TRBV9 and J is TRBJ1-5; 9 bases fit TRBD1. CDR1 and CDR2 (germline): SGDLS, YYNGEE. CDR3 length: 16 residues. Trimming cost V 3 bases and J 0 bases; bases outside gene matches: 4. The CDR3 DNA is TGTGCCAGCAGCGACGGGACAGGGTTTAGCAATCAGCCCCAGCATTTT. It codes for CASSDGTGFSNQPQHF.

This chain links TRBV5-1 with TRBJ2-2; perhaps TRBD2 as D (6 bases). Deletions cut 3 bases from V and 7 bases from J, with 19 bases between. There are 16 residues in the CDR3. The V gene's germline CDR1 is SGHRS and CDR2 YFSETQ. The CDR3 loop is CASSSLTSGADGELFF. Here the CDR3 DNA reads TGCGCCAGCAGCTCGCTGACTAGTGGGGCCGACGGGGAGCTGTTTTTT.

This chain's CDR3 is CASSLDSGGPYEQYF. The CDR3 DNA reads as TGTGCCAGCAGCTTAGATAGCGGGGGACCCTACGAGCAGTACTTC. This chain connects TRBV7-8 to TRBJ2-7, with 9 bases lining up with TRBD2. Germline CDR1 SGHVS, CDR2 FQNEAQ. This CDR3 region has 15 residues. V was clipped by 1 base and J by 2 bases; unmatched bases: 3. The full variable domain, rest sourced from reference TRBV7-8 and TRBJ2-7, is GAGVSQSPRYKVAKRGQDVALRCDPISGHVSLFWYQQALGQGPEFLTYFQNEAQLDKSGLPSDRFFAERPEGSVSTLKIQRTQQEDSAVYLCASSLDSGGPYEQYFGPGTRLTVT.

This clone was observed a few times. The chain carries TRBV30 and TRBJ2-7; D possibly corresponds to TRBD2 (5 bases). Deletions cut 5 bases from V and 6 bases from J, with 17 bases between. The V gene's germline CDR1 is GTSNPN and CDR2 SVGIG (reference sequence). This CDR3 region has 13 residues. The CDR3 bases are TGTGCCTGGCTTGGACTCCAAGGGCTCGAGCAGTACTTC. Translating it yields CAWLGLQGLEQYF.

The table lists this clone with a count of one. The chain couples TRBV27 to TRBJ1-1; no firm D call. The CDR3 consists of 15 residues. Germline-derived CDR1 and CDR2 are MNHEY and SMNVEV (reference sequence). The ends were cut back, 1 base at V and 4 bases at J, with 13 bases in the middle. The CDR3 here is CASSLYGTGSTEAFF. The CDR3 DNA reads TGTGCCAGCAGTTTATACGGCACGGGGAGCACTGAAGCTTTCTTT.

The chain employs TRBV11-3 and TRBJ2-2; D gene ambiguous. The CDR3 has 14 residues. Germline assignment: CDR1 SGHNT and CDR2 YENEEA. V dropped 2 bases and J dropped 0 bases, with 4 bases sitting between them. The CDR3 sequence: CASSLFTNTGELFF. CDR3 DNA sequence: TGTGCCAGCAGCTTATTCACGAACACCGGGGAGCTGTTTTTT. Filled out from reference TRBV11-3 and TRBJ2-2, the complete variable domain reads EAGVVQSPRYKIIEKKQPVAFWCNPISGHNTLYWYLQNLGQGPELLIRYENEEAVDDSQLPKDRFSAERLKGVDSTLKIQPAELGDSAVYLCASSLFTNTGELFFGEGSRLTVL.

The J gene is TRBJ2-7, the V gene TRBV5-4, with D unclear. This CDR3 contains 17 residues. Trimming stripped 2 bases from V and 5 bases from J, with 23 bases between. The germline gives CDR1 SGHNT, CDR2 YYREEE (reference sequence). The CDR3 DNA reads TGTGCCAGCAGCTTTCCCATCACAAAGGCCCGCGACGACGAGCAGTACTTC. Translation gives CASSFPITKARDDEQYF.

The chain recombines TRBV30 with TRBJ1-1; perhaps TRBD1 as D (6 bases). The CDR3 loop spans 12 amino acids. Germline V lookup: CDR1 GTSNPN, CDR2 SVGIG (reference sequence). Trimming left V 4 bases short and J 4 bases short, with 10 bases between. The CDR3 region has the DNA TGTGCCTGGAAAGGAGGGGGCACTGAAGCTTTCTTT. Translation gives CAWKGGGTEAFF.

This sequence joins TRBV7-3 and TRBJ2-1; 10 bases fit TRBD2. The ends lost 5 bases at V and 5 bases at J; junction bases unmatched: 6. CDR3 length: 15 amino acids. The germline V gene has CDR1 SGHTA and CDR2 FQGTGA. In DNA, the CDR3 is TGTGCCAGCAGCCTAAGCGGGGGGGCCGACAATGAGCAGTTCTTC. This codes for CASSLSGGADNEQFF.

The V gene is TRBV5-6, the J gene TRBJ2-7; 11 nucleotides align to TRBD2. Germline CDR1 is SGHDT and CDR2 is YYEEEE. The CDR3 length is 15 residues. Trimming took 0 bases from V and 2 from J; bases not matched to a gene: 1. CDR3 DNA sequence: TGTGCCAGCAGCTTGGGACTAGCGGGGACCTACGAGCAGTACTTC. Translating it yields CASSLGLAGTYEQYF.

The chain uses TRBV19 and TRBJ1-2, with TRBD1 matching 7 bases. This CDR3 region has 14 residues. Germline V CDR1 and CDR2: LNHDA, SQIVND (reference sequence). Trimming at V came to 5 bases and at J to 4 bases, leaving 7 bases not matched to a gene. For the CDR3, the DNA is TGTGCCAGTAGTGCCCTACAGGGGACCTATGGCTACACCTTC. Its protein product is CASSALQGTYGYTF.

In this sample, this clone turned up a few times. The CDR3 here is CASSPGQPLFYGYTF. The CDR3 nucleotides read TGTGCCAGCAGTCCAGGACAGCCTCTGTTTTATGGCTACACCTTC. This chain uses TRBV5-6 with TRBJ1-2; weak D call: TRBD1 (6 bases). Germline CDR1 and CDR2: SGHDT and YYEEEE. The CDR3 is made up of 15 amino acids. V was clipped by 5 bases and J by 5 bases, with 19 bases between them.

The genes are TRBV5-4 and TRBJ2-7, with unresolved D. Trimming took off 2 bases at V and 2 bases at J, with 14 bases between the two ends. Germline CDR1 and CDR2: SGHNT and YYREEE (reference sequence). This CDR3 contains 15 residues. The CDR3, as DNA: TGTGCCAGCAGCTTTTTCTCGACCGCCGCCTACGAGCAGTACTTC. It is translated as CASSFFSTAAYEQYF.